Listed below are T cell receptor beta chains from one sample, sequenced in a study of shared clonotypes between healthy human individuals. TCRdb's copy holds only in-frame clones and misses some; the assay was immunoSEQ multiplex PCR. The profile covers about 1,900,000 clones, with about 95% appearing a single time and less than 1.5% taken by the ten largest. Sample: naive CD8+ T cells sorted from blood. Receptors were obtained from a man aged 18 to 35 in good health. CDR3s include the opening cysteine and the closing phenylalanine or tryptophan. D genes are given only for firm matches. Part of the rows lack a size; the others show once, few, many or a class for expanded clones.

j_gene,abundance,v_gene,d_gene,CDR3aa,CDR3nt
TRBJ2-7,NA,TRBV7-9,NA,CASSPTTVGSYEQYF,TGTGCCAGCAGCCCGACGACGGTTGGATCATACGAGCAGTACTTC
TRBJ2-7,NA,TRBV23-1,NA,CASEPKPRAEQYF,TGCGCCAGCGAACCGAAACCCCGAGCGGAACAGTACTTC
TRBJ1-2,NA,TRBV5-8,NA,CASSFPTASYGYTF,TGTGCCAGCAGCTTTCCAACGGCATCCTATGGCTACACCTTC
TRBJ2-1,NA,TRBV7-2,NA,CASSLTTGLLHNEQFF,TGTGCCAGCAGCCTAACTACCGGACTACTCCACAATGAGCAGTTCTTC
TRBJ2-7,NA,TRBV5-8,NA,CASSHRVLEYEQYF,TGTGCCAGCAGCCACCGGGTCCTCGAATACGAGCAGTACTTC
TRBJ2-7,NA,TRBV6-5,TRBD1,CASSYRTGVGDEQYF,TGTGCCAGCAGTTACCGGACAGGGGTAGGAGACGAGCAGTACTTC
TRBJ2-1,NA,TRBV28,TRBD2,CASSLGVSGGEQFF,TGTGCCAGCAGTTTAGGTGTTAGCGGGGGTGAGCAGTTCTTC
TRBJ2-5,once,TRBV29-1,TRBD2,CSVEGVGLAGDQETQYF,TGCAGCGTTGAAGGAGTAGGACTAGCGGGGGACCAAGAGACCCAGTACTTC
TRBJ2-7,once,TRBV7-8,TRBD2,CASSYRLAGGHYEDYEQYF,TGTGCCAGCAGCTATCGACTAGCGGGAGGGCATTATGAAGACTACGAGCAGTACTTC
TRBJ2-3,NA,TRBV10-1,NA,CASSDGVTDTQYF,TGCGCCAGCAGTGATGGGGTGACAGATACGCAGTATTTT
TRBJ2-3,NA,TRBV14,TRBD2,CASSRTSGTTGDTQYF,TGTGCCAGCAGCCGGACTAGCGGGACGACAGGGGATACGCAGTATTTT
TRBJ2-2,NA,TRBV4-3,TRBD2,CASSQELAGILNTGELFF,TGCGCCAGCAGCCAAGAACTAGCGGGAATACTGAACACCGGGGAGCTGTTTTTT
TRBJ2-4,NA,TRBV29-1,NA,CSVVGDGDLAKNIQYF,TGCAGCGTTGTAGGTGATGGGGACTTAGCCAAAAACATTCAGTACTTC
TRBJ2-7,NA,TRBV7-9,NA,CASSLVGLEQYF,TGTGCCAGCAGCTTAGTAGGCTTGGAGCAGTACTTC
TRBJ2-2,NA,TRBV5-6,NA,CASSLEEWNTGELFF,TGTGCCAGCAGCTTGGAGGAGTGGAACACCGGGGAGCTGTTTTTT
TRBJ2-1,NA,TRBV9,NA,CASSVDFNTIYNEQFF,TGTGCCAGCAGCGTCGACTTCAACACAATATACAATGAGCAGTTCTTC
TRBJ2-7,NA,TRBV5-5,NA,CASSLVGYEQYF,TGTGCCAGCAGCTTGGTAGGCTACGAGCAGTACTTC
TRBJ1-2,NA,TRBV4-1,TRBD1,CASSRLTGGDGYTF,TGCGCCAGCAGCCGACTGACAGGGGGAGATGGCTACACCTTC
TRBJ1-5,NA,TRBV27,NA,CASSFQSAQPQHF,TGTGCCAGCAGTTTCCAGAGTGCTCAGCCCCAGCATTTT
TRBJ1-5,few,TRBV7-9,NA,CASSLMGEGDQPQHF,TGTGCCAGCAGCTTGATGGGGGAGGGCGATCAGCCCCAGCATTTT
TRBJ2-7,NA,TRBV5-1,NA,CASSYSVAYEQYF,TGCGCCAGCAGCTACTCCGTGGCCTACGAGCAGTACTTC
TRBJ2-7,NA,TRBV10-3,TRBD1,CAISEPGTGGTYEQYF,TGTGCCATCAGTGAGCCTGGGACAGGGGGCACCTACGAGCAGTACTTC
TRBJ1-1,NA,TRBV6-6,TRBD1,CASSFPGGLDTEAFF,TGTGCCAGCAGTTTTCCAGGGGGCCTGGACACTGAAGCTTTCTTT